The present T cell receptor beta chain was sequenced within a study of somatic mutations in cytotoxic T cells in rheumatoid arthritis. In the original workflow: Matches to published virus-specific TCRB sequences were rare among patient CD8+ clones larger than 1%. Generated by immunoSEQ multiplex PCR, the TCRdb table keeps only in-frame clones and is missing some. V and J calls and clone size come straight from that table; D and trimming were deduced from the DNA. The sample contains over 8,000 clones, 75% of which appear only once. This receptor was obtained from an adult with rheumatoid arthritis. The sample comprised CD8+ T cells sorted from blood.

The CDR3 DNA reads as TGTGCCAGCAGCTTAGAGGGCCTCGTGAACACCGGGGAGCTGTTTTTT. Translating gives CASSLEGLVNTGELFF. The chain joins TRBV7-2 to TRBJ2-2; no definite D call. Trimming removed 1 base from V and 1 base from J, with 10 bases in between. Germline-derived CDR1 and CDR2 are SGHTA and FQGNSA. This CDR3 has 16 residues.